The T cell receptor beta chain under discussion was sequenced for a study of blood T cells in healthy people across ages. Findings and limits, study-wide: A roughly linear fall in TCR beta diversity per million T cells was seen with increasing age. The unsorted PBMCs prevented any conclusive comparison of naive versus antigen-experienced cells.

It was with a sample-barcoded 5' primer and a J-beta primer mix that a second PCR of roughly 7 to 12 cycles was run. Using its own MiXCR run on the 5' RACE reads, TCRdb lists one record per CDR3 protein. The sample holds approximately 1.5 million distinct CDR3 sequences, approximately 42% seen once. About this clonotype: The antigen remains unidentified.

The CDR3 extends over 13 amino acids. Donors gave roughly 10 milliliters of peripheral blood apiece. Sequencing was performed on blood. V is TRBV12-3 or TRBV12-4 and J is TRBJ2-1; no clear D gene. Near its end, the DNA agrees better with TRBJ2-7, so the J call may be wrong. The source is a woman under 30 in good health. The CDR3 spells CASRELRYNEQYF. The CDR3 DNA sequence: TGTGCCAGCAGGGAGCTACGGTACAATGAGCAGTACTTC.